This record looks at one T cell receptor (beta chain) sequence and its context. Its matching antigen is unknown. Both 60 Vbeta primers and 13 Jbeta primers went into the PCR. This table comes from immunoSEQ multiplex PCR, and its TCRdb copy is limited to in-frame clones, with some not included. Of more than 95,000 clones in the sample, 70% to 85% were seen once. This specimen comes from a study of cytomegalovirus exposure and HLA in healthy donors. Findings and caveats of the study: A later examination showed that TCR association rates differed by HLA locus, with DRB1 most and HLA-C fewest. Among donors in an Asian-associated ancestry cluster, a later analysis reportedly found fewer N-insertions than the roughly 680-donor mean. V- and J-gene trimming in TCR beta was tied to a missense DCLRE1C variant by an analysis performed later.

All the people who gave samples were healthy bone marrow donors. V was trimmed by 2 bases and J by 2 bases, leaving 12 bases between them. The V gene's germline CDR1 is SGHRS and CDR2 YFSETQ. The CDR3 consists of 15 residues. Sequences were obtained from PBMCs. This clonotype was obtained from a man aged 40-49 years in good health and CMV-seropositive. This rearrangement joins TRBV5-1 to TRBJ2-3; maybe TRBD2 (6 bases). The CDR3 region is CASSFNGGNTDTQYF. The CDR3, as DNA: TGCGCCAGCAGCTTCAATGGCGGGAACACAGATACGCAGTATTTT.